Given below is one T cell receptor (beta chain) in context. In the original analysis: Scientists estimated how many nucleated cells there were by amplifying reference gene primers. Measured with immunoSEQ multiplex PCR; TCRdb has only the in-frame clones, and not every one. V, J and clone size derive from that table, while D and trimming were established from the DNA sequence. The sample holds fewer than 250,000 clones, under 90% seen once. Seattle patients were enrolled during active infection and followed longitudinally. The sample originates from a study of blood T cell repertoires in COVID-19. The clonotype comes from a woman of 80 years or more with COVID-19, enrolled during active disease. Sample: peripheral blood.

CDR3 nucleotide sequence: TGTGCCAGTAGTATAGCCTACAGGGGCCCCTACGAGCAGTACTTC. Translating it yields CASSIAYRGPYEQYF. The rearrangement joins TRBV19 to TRBJ2-7; 7 bases match TRBD1. J gave up 2 bases and V 1 base, and 5 bases lay outside the gene matches. The length of the CDR3 is 15 residues. Germline-derived CDR1 and CDR2 are LNHDA and SQIVND (reference sequence).